The text below deals with one T cell receptor (beta chain). Libraries were prepared by immunoSEQ multiplex PCR; TCRdb keeps only in-frame clonotypes and omits some of them. This table holds over 250,000 clones, 84% found once. This entry is derived from a study of blood T cell repertoires in COVID-19. CDR1 KGHSH and CDR2 LQKENI come from the germline V gene. The CDR3 is 16 residues long. The germline V and J ends were trimmed by 6 bases and 5 bases, with 19 bases remaining between them. The chain employs TRBV18 and TRBJ2-2, with a weak D call TRBD1 (5 bases). The TCR was taken from a human donor with COVID-19, enrolled during active disease. The donor label of this sample is uncertain. Sequencing was done on a sample of peripheral blood. CDR3 DNA sequence: TGTGCCAGCTCGCCCGCGGTAGGGGCGCAAACCGGGGAGCTGTTTTTT. Translating gives CASSPAVGAQTGELFF.